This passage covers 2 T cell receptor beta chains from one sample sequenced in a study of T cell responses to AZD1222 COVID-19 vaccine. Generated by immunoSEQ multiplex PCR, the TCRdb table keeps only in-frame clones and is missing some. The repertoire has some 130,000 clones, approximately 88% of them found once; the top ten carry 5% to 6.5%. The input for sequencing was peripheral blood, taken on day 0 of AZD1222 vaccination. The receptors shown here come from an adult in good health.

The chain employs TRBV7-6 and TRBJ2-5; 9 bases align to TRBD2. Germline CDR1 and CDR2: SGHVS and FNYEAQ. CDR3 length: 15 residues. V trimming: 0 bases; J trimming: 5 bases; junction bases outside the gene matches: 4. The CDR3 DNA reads TGTGCCAGCAGCTTAGCGTGGAGCGGGGGGGAGACCCAGTACTTC. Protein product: CASSLAWSGGETQYF.

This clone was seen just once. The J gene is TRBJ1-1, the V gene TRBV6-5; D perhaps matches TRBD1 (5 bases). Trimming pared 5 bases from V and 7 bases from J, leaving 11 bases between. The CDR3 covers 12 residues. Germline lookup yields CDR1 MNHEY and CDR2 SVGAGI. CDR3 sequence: CASSPRGFEAFF. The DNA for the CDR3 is TGTGCCAGCAGTCCTCGGGGGTTTGAAGCTTTCTTT.